Below are 4 T cell receptor beta chains sequenced from a single sample in a study of human T cells and chemical hapten exposure (dated by TCRdb to the early 2020s). During library preparation, unique molecular identifiers were attached to individual cDNA molecules so that TCRs could be counted in a quantitative, reproducible way. TCRdb itself trimmed the public reads at Q25 with fastp, ran MiXCR and retained productive beta chains. CDR3 protein sequences are deduplicated, and each keeps its most common genes and DNA. This sample lists about 120,000 distinct CDR3 sequences; approximately 9.3% were detected once. Roughly 1.5% of the sample is taken by the ten largest. Unfractionated whole blood was collected in Tempus Blood RNA tubes, and total RNA was extracted from that blood. The sample taken for sequencing was whole blood. The receptors were sampled from a human donor in good health. Some clones in this sample may be carry-over from other donors' samples. Donor details come from another sample of the same person, matched by shared clones.

This clonotype showed up just a few times. V gene TRBV5-4 combines with J gene TRBJ2-1, with D maybe TRBD1 (6 bases). From germline, CDR1 is SGHNT and CDR2 YYREEE (reference sequence). The ends were cut back, 3 bases at V and 0 bases at J, with 10 bases in the middle. The CDR3 covers 15 residues. The CDR3 spells CASSSQGSSYNEQFF. The CDR3 region has the DNA TGTGCCAGCAGCTCCCAGGGGAGCTCCTACAATGAGCAGTTCTTC.

The chain employs TRBV19 and TRBJ2-2, with 8 nucleotides matching TRBD1. Germline V gives CDR1 LNHDA, CDR2 SQIVND (reference sequence). The trim removed 0 bases at V and 6 bases at J, leaving 0 bases unmatched. The CDR3 totals 14 residues. The CDR3 DNA reads TGTGCCAGTAGTATAGACAGGGGGCCCGGGGAGCTGTTTTTT. As protein: CASSIDRGPGELFF.

The chain recombines TRBV27 with TRBJ2-7; D remains unclear. CDR3 length: 13 amino acids. CDR1 is MNHEY and CDR2 is SMNVEV in the germline V gene (reference sequence). V was trimmed by 4 bases and J by 3 bases, leaving 10 bases between them. The CDR3 spells CASSSPPRYEQYF. The CDR3 DNA follows: TGTGCCAGCAGTTCCCCCCCCCGCTACGAGCAGTACTTC.

This clonotype was counted at least ten times. The V and J genes are TRBV29-1 and TRBJ1-3; the D gene is possibly TRBD1 (6 bases). Trimming shortened V by 3 bases and J by 2 bases, and 14 bases separated the two germline ends. The CDR3 has 15 residues. CDR1 and CDR2 from the germline V gene are SQVTM and ANQGSEA. This CDR3 is CSVEVYRAAGNTIYF. DNA of the CDR3: TGCAGCGTTGAGGTCTACAGGGCTGCTGGAAACACCATATATTTT.